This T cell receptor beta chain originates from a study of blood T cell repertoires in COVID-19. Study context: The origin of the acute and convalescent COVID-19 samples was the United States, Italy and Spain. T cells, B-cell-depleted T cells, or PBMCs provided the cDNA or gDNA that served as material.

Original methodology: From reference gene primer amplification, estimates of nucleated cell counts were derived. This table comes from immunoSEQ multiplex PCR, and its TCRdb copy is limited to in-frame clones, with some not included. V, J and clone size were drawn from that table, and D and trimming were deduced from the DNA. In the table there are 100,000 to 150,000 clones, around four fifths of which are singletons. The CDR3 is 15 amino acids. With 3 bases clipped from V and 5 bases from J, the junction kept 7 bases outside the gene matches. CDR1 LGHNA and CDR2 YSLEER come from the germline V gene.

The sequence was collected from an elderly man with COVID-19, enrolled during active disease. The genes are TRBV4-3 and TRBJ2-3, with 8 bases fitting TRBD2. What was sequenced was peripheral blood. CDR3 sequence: CASSQAGGREDTQYF. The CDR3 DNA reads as TGCGCCAGCAGCCAGGCGGGAGGTCGGGAAGATACGCAGTATTTT.